The 26 T cell receptor beta chains listed next were all sequenced from one sample in a study of cytomegalovirus exposure and HLA in healthy donors. Assay used: immunoSEQ multiplex PCR; TCRdb lists only in-frame clones, some missing. In the table there are more than 300,000 clones, just over 85% of which are singletons. The sequencing input was PBMCs. These receptors were obtained from a woman aged 18-30 years in good health and CMV-seronegative.

This clone was seen a handful of times. The CDR3 nucleotides read TGTGCCAGCGGCCCCTACAATGAGCAGTTCTTC. Its translation is CASGPYNEQFF. The chain joins TRBV28 to TRBJ2-1; D remains ambiguous. Germline CDR1 is MDHEN and CDR2 is SYDVKM. The CDR3 runs 11 residues. With 8 bases removed from V and 2 bases from J, the gap between germline ends came to 4 bases.

The chain joins TRBV28 to TRBJ2-7, with D perhaps matching TRBD1 (6 bases). V dropped 7 bases and J dropped 1 base, with 11 bases sitting between them. The CDR3 consists of 13 residues. Germline V gives CDR1 MDHEN, CDR2 SYDVKM. CDR3 nucleotide sequence: TGTGCCAGCATGGACAGCCCTTCCTACGAGCAGTACTTC. Translated, it gives CASMDSPSYEQYF.

The V call is TRBV7-9, the J call TRBJ2-5; 7 positions match TRBD2. The length of the CDR3 is 15 residues. The V segment lost 5 bases and the J segment 5 bases; nucleotides outside the gene matches: 11. Germline loops: CDR1 SEHNR, CDR2 FQNEAQ (reference sequence). The CDR3 DNA reads TGTGCCAGCAGCCGCGCCCGGGAGGTAGGGGAGACCCAGTACTTC. Translating it yields CASSRAREVGETQYF. Variable domain in full (rest from reference TRBV7-9 and TRBJ2-5): DTGVSQNPRHKITKRGQNVTFRCDPISEHNRLYWYRQTLGQGPEFLTYFQNEAQLEKSRLLSDRFSAERPKGSFSTLEIQRTEQGDSAMYLCASSRAREVGETQYFGPGTRLLVL.

The chain recombines TRBV29-1 with TRBJ2-7; 9 bases align to TRBD1. CDR1 and CDR2 from the germline V gene are SQVTM and ANQGSEA. The trim removed 7 bases at V and 3 bases at J, leaving 7 bases unmatched. The CDR3 contains 13 residues. This CDR3 is CSAQQGAVYEQYF. In DNA, the CDR3 is TGCAGCGCACAACAGGGGGCAGTCTACGAGCAGTACTTC.

The V and J genes are TRBV11-2 and TRBJ2-7; 9 bases are a match to TRBD2. CDR3 length: 15 residues. In germline, CDR1 is SGHAT, CDR2 FQNNGV. Trimming cost V 4 bases and J 0 bases; bases outside gene matches: 4. Here the CDR3 DNA reads TGTGCCAGCAGCTCTCTAGCGGGAATCTCCTACGAGCAGTACTTC. It translates to CASSSLAGISYEQYF.

The chain recombines TRBV2 with TRBJ2-1, with 7 bases matching TRBD2. V lost 5 bases and J lost 6; bases outside the gene matches: 1. The CDR3 loop spans 12 amino acids. In germline, CDR1 is SNHLY, CDR2 FYNNEI. The CDR3 nucleotides are TGTGCCAGCAGTCCGGGGGGCAATGAGCAGTTCTTC. Amino acid sequence: CASSPGGNEQFF.

The gene calls are TRBV28 and TRBJ2-5; D is perhaps TRBD2 (7 bases). V was clipped by 6 bases and J by 3 bases, with 11 bases between them. The CDR3 spans 13 residues. CDR1 and CDR2 (germline): MDHEN, SYDVKM. As DNA, the CDR3 is TGTGCCAGCAGCCGGGGGGCCGAAGAGACCCAGTACTTC. This sequence encodes CASSRGAEETQYF.

The CDR3 sequence: CASSQDAGGGVTQYF. In DNA, the CDR3 is TGCGCCAGCAGCCAAGATGCGGGAGGAGGGGTGACCCAGTACTTC. The J gene is TRBJ2-5, the V gene TRBV4-1; the match to TRBD2 covers 8 bases. The CDR3 extends over 15 amino acids. The V segment lost 0 bases and the J segment 7 bases; nucleotides outside the gene matches: 7. Germline values: CDR1 MGHRA, CDR2 YSYEKL.

This clone occurred once. The chain couples TRBV11-2 to TRBJ2-1; possible D gene TRBD1, 5 bases. V was shortened by 5 bases and J by 4 bases, with 18 bases between the two germline ends. The CDR3 has 16 residues. The germline CDR1 and CDR2 sequences are SGHAT and FQNNGV. In nucleotides, the CDR3 is TGTGCCAGCAGCAATCGACAGTCCTCGCCGTACAATGAGCAGTTCTTC. It translates to CASSNRQSSPYNEQFF.

V gene TRBV28 combines with J gene TRBJ2-6; the D gene is possibly TRBD1 (6 bases). From germline, CDR1 is MDHEN and CDR2 SYDVKM. CDR3 length equals 15 residues. V lost 4 bases and J 2 bases, leaving 9 bases between the germline ends. This chain's CDR3 is CASSSPGAGANVLTF. The CDR3 nucleotides read TGTGCCAGCAGTTCCCCAGGGGCTGGGGCCAACGTCCTGACTTTC.

V and J are TRBV9 and TRBJ2-2; 8 bases match TRBD1. Germline loops: CDR1 SGDLS, CDR2 YYNGEE. The trim removed 3 bases at V and 1 base at J, leaving 14 bases unmatched. The CDR3 is made up of 19 amino acids. In DNA form, the CDR3 reads TGTGCCAGCAGCGCCGTCGGGCAGGGGGCGATCTGGAACACCGGGGAGCTGTTTTTT. It yields the protein CASSAVGQGAIWNTGELFF.

This rearrangement joins TRBV6-1 to TRBJ2-1, with 10 nucleotides matching TRBD2. J was trimmed by 8 bases and V by 1 base; bases with no gene match: 11. Germline CDR1 MNHNS, CDR2 SASEGT. The CDR3 sequence is 17 residues long. In DNA form, the CDR3 reads TGTGCCAGCAGTGAAGGCTCGGCTAGCGGGAGAGTCTATGAGCAGTTCTTC. Its translation is CASSEGSASGRVYEQFF.

The V gene is TRBV29-1, the J gene TRBJ2-7; D gene ambiguous. The CDR3 is 14 residues long. The germline V gene encodes CDR1 SQVTM and CDR2 ANQGSEA. V gave up 0 bases and J gave up 2 bases, with 11 bases separating them. CDR3 in amino acids: CSVEDRRSPYEQYF. The CDR3 region has the DNA TGCAGCGTTGAAGATCGGCGGAGCCCCTACGAGCAGTACTTC.

V usage is TRBV28 and J usage is TRBJ2-6; possibly TRBD1 for D (5 bases). The CDR3 totals 18 residues. Trimming removed 5 bases from V and 0 bases from J, with 17 bases in between. The germline CDR1 and CDR2 sequences are MDHEN and SYDVKM. For the CDR3, the DNA is TGTGCCAGCAGTATCGGCGGCAGCCAGGGCTCTGGGGCCAACGTCCTGACTTTC. Amino acid sequence: CASSIGGSQGSGANVLTF.

The V gene is TRBV15, the J gene TRBJ1-3; no clear D gene. V was pared by 0 bases and J by 5 bases, with 5 bases between. Germline values: CDR1 LNHNV, CDR2 YYDKDF (reference sequence). The CDR3 spans 13 residues. The CDR3 spells CATSRDGRNTIYF. As DNA, the CDR3 is TGTGCCACCAGCAGAGATGGGCGAAACACCATATATTTT.

V gene TRBV9 combines with J gene TRBJ2-7, with D perhaps TRBD2 (7 bases). The CDR3 has 16 residues. Trimming cost V 2 bases and J 3 bases, with 18 bases left between them. CDR1 is SGDLS, CDR2 YYNGEE, per germline. CDR3: CASSVSGEGLIYEQYF. Written as DNA, the CDR3 is TGTGCCAGCAGCGTTTCAGGGGAGGGCTTGATCTACGAGCAGTACTTC.

Details on this clone: Other DNA sequences in the same sample also yield this CDR3. The chain joins TRBV11-1 to TRBJ2-7, with 10 bases identical to TRBD1. V lost 5 bases to trimming and J lost 5 bases; unmatched junction nucleotides: 3. CDR1 is SGHAT and CDR2 is FQDESV in the germline V gene (reference sequence). The CDR3 is 13 amino acids. Written as DNA, the CDR3 is TGTGCCAGCAGCAGGGACAGGGGCCACGAGCAGTACTTC. Protein sequence: CASSRDRGHEQYF.

This chain connects TRBV5-1 to TRBJ2-5; 14 nucleotides match TRBD2. Trimming removed 3 bases from V and 4 bases from J; junction bases left unmatched: 2. This CDR3 spans 15 amino acids. Germline V gene sequence: CDR1 SGHRS, CDR2 YFSETQ. CDR3 in amino acids: CASSSTSGRVETQYF. The CDR3 region has the DNA TGCGCCAGCAGCTCGACTAGCGGGAGGGTAGAGACCCAGTACTTC. Together with reference TRBV5-1 and TRBJ2-5, the CDR3 gives the full variable domain: KAGVTQTPRYLIKTRGQQVTLSCSPISGHRSVSWYQQTPGQGLQFLFEYFSETQRNKGNFPGRFSGRQFSNSRSEMNVSTLELGDSALYLCASSSTSGRVETQYFGPGTRLLVL.

The chain employs TRBV29-1 and TRBJ2-3; 7 nucleotides match TRBD2. The V gene end was trimmed by 7 bases and the J gene end by 5 bases; junction bases not matched to a gene: 12. This CDR3 has 14 amino acids. CDR1 and CDR2 (germline): SQVTM, ANQGSEA. The CDR3 region has the DNA TGCAGCGCCACTAGGGACCTAGCGGTAGATACGCAGTATTTT. It translates to CSATRDLAVDTQYF.

The rearrangement links TRBV18 to TRBJ2-2; weak D call: TRBD2 (5 bases). This CDR3 is 16 amino acids long. Germline-derived CDR1 and CDR2 are KGHSH and LQKENI. Trimming stripped 3 bases from V and 0 bases from J, with 11 bases between. CDR3 amino acids: CASSPQWGANTGELFF. The CDR3 bases are TGTGCCAGCTCACCGCAGTGGGGAGCGAACACCGGGGAGCTGTTTTTT.

This chain joins TRBV6-6 and TRBJ2-7; no definite D call. CDR1 is MNHNY and CDR2 is SVGAGI in the germline V gene (reference sequence). The CDR3 length is 13 residues. V was clipped by 2 bases and J by 5 bases, with 10 bases between them. The CDR3 loop is CASSYEAEDEQYF. The CDR3 DNA reads TGTGCCAGCAGTTACGAGGCAGAAGACGAGCAGTACTTC.

The CDR3 nucleotides read TGTGCCAGCTCACCACGGGCGGGAGAAGAGTCCTACGAGCAGTACTTC. Its translation: CASSPRAGEESYEQYF. The chain links TRBV18 to TRBJ2-7; TRBD2 agrees at 7 bases. Per the germline V gene, CDR1 is KGHSH and CDR2 is LQKENI. CDR3 length equals 16 residues. With 1 base clipped from V and 1 base from J, the junction kept 7 bases outside the gene matches.

The genes are TRBV11-2 and TRBJ1-5; 7 bases match TRBD1. The length of the CDR3 is 14 residues. With 2 bases clipped from V and 4 bases from J, the junction kept 2 bases outside the gene matches. Germline lookup yields CDR1 SGHAT and CDR2 FQNNGV. This CDR3 reads CASSLQGENQPQHF. CDR3 sequence (DNA): TGTGCCAGCAGCTTACAGGGGGAAAATCAGCCCCAGCATTTT.

The rearrangement uses TRBV28 and TRBJ2-2; TRBD2 matches at 9 bases. Germline-derived CDR1 and CDR2 are MDHEN and SYDVKM. J was trimmed by 7 bases and V by 6 bases; bases with no gene match: 9. There are 15 residues in the CDR3. As DNA, the CDR3 is TGTGCCAGCAGCCGGGGCGGGAGGGCCGTCGGGGAGCTGTTTTTT. This codes for CASSRGGRAVGELFF.

The rearrangement links TRBV5-1 to TRBJ2-7, with 7 positions matching TRBD1. CDR1 and CDR2 (germline): SGHRS, YFSETQ. The CDR3 consists of 14 residues. The V and J ends lost 1 base and 6 bases, in that order; junction bases with no gene match: 7. This chain's CDR3 is CASSLQQGKGEQYF. The CDR3 DNA follows: TGCGCCAGCAGCTTGCAACAGGGGAAGGGCGAGCAGTACTTC.

This clone was detected only once. This chain connects TRBV6-5 to TRBJ2-2, with TRBD1 matching over 9 bases. The CDR3 covers 14 residues. Trimming removed 7 bases from V and 6 bases from J; junction bases left unmatched: 6. Germline V gives CDR1 MNHEY, CDR2 SVGAGI. DNA of the CDR3: TGTGCCAGCACCCGACAGGGGGGGTCCGGGGAGCTGTTTTTT. Protein product: CASTRQGGSGELFF.